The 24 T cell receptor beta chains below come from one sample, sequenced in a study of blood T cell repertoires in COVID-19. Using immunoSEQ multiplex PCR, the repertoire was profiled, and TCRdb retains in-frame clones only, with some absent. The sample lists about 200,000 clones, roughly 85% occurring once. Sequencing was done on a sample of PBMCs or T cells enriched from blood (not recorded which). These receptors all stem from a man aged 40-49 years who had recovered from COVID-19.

The CDR3, as DNA: TGTGCCAGTAGTATAGGGCGGTACAATGAGCAGTTCTTC. Translating it yields CASSIGRYNEQFF. The V and J genes are TRBV19 and TRBJ2-1; D is undetermined. Germline V gene sequence: CDR1 LNHDA, CDR2 SQIVND (reference sequence). V gave up 1 base and J gave up 4 bases, with 5 bases separating them. The CDR3 consists of 13 residues.

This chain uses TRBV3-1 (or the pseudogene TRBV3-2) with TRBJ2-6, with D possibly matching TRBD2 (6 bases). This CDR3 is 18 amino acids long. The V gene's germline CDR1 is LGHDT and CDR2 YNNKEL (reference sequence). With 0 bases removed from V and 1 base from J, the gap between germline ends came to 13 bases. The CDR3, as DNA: TGTGCCAGCAGCCAAGATCTTAACGGGGGATCTGGGGCCAACGTCCTGACTTTC. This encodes CASSQDLNGGSGANVLTF.

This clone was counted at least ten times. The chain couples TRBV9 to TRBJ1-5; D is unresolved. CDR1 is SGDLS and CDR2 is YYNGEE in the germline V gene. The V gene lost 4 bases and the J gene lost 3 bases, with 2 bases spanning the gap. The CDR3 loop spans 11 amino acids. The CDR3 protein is CASSLNQPQHF. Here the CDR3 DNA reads TGTGCCAGCAGCCTCAATCAGCCCCAGCATTTT.

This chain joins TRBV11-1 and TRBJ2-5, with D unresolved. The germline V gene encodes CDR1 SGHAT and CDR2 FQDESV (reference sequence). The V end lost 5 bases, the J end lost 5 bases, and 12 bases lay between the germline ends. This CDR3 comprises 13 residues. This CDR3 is CASSVPKEETQYF. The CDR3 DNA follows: TGTGCCAGCAGCGTTCCCAAGGAGGAGACCCAGTACTTC. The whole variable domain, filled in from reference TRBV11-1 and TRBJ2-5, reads EAEVAQSPRYKITEKSQAVAFWCDPISGHATLYWYRQILGQGPELLVQFQDESVVDDSQLPKDRFSAERLKGVDSTLKIQPAELGDSAMYLCASSVPKEETQYFGPGTRLLVL.

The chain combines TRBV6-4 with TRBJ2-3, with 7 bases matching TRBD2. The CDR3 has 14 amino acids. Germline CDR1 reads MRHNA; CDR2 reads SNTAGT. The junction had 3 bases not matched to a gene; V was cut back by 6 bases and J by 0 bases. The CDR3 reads CASSPSGSTDTQYF. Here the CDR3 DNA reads TGTGCCAGCAGCCCTAGCGGAAGCACAGATACGCAGTATTTT.

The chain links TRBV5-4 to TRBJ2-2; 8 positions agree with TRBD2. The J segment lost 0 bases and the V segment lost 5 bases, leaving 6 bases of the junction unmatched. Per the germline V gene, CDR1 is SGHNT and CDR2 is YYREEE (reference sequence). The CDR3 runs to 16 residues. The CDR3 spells CASRLNSGANTGELFF. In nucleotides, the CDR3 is TGTGCCAGCAGGTTGAATAGCGGGGCGAACACCGGGGAGCTGTTTTTT.

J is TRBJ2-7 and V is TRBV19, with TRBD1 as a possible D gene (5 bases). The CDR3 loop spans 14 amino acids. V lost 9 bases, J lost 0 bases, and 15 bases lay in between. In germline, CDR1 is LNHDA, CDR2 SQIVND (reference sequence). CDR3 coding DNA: TGTGCCAGCGGACCCACAGGCAGCTCCTACGAGCAGTACTTC. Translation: CASGPTGSSYEQYF.

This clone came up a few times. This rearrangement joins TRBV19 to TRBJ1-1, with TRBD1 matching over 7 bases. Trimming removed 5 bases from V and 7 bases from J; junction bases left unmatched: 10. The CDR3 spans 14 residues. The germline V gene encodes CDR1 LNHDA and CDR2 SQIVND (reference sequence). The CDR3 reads CASSEGQPLGEAFF. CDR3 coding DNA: TGTGCCAGTAGTGAGGGACAGCCCCTCGGTGAAGCTTTCTTT.

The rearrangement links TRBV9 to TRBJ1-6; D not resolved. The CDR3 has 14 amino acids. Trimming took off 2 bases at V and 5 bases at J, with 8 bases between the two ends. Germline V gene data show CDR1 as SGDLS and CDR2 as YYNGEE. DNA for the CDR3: TGTGCCAGCAGCGTCGGAACAGATAATTCACCCCTCCACTTT. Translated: CASSVGTDNSPLHF.

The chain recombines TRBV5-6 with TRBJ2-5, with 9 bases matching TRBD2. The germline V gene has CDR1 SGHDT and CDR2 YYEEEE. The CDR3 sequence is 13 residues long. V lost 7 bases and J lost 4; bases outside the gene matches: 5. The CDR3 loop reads CASGLAGRETQYF. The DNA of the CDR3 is TGTGCCAGCGGCCTAGCGGGGAGAGAGACCCAGTACTTC.

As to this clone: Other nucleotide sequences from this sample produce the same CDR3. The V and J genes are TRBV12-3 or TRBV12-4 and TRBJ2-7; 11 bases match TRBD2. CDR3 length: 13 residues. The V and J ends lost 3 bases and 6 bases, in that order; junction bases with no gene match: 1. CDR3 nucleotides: TGTGCCAGCAGTTTTAGCGGGAGGGGCGAGCAGTACTTC. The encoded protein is CASSFSGRGEQYF.

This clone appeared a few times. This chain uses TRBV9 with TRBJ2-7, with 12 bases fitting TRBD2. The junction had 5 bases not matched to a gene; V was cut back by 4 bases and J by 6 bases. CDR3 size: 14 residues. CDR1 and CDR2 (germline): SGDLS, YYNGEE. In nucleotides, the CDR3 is TGTGCCAGCAGCTACGGACTAGCGGGATCCGAGCAGTACTTC. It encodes CASSYGLAGSEQYF.

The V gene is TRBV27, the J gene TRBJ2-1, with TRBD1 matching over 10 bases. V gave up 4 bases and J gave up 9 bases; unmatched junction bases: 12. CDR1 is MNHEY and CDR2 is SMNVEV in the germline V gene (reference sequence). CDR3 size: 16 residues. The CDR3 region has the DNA TGTGCCAGCAGTTCACCAAGACAGGGGGCGCATGGTGAGCAGTTCTTC. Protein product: CASSSPRQGAHGEQFF.

The CDR3 protein is CASSSSQGLTLTYTF. The CDR3 bases are TGTGCCAGCTCATCGTCTCAGGGTTTAACGCTAACCTACACCTTC. The J gene is TRBJ1-2, the V gene TRBV18; a weak D match, TRBD1 (5 bases). Trimming shortened V by 5 bases and J by 10 bases, and 23 bases separated the two germline ends. The CDR3 covers 15 residues. Looked up from germline, CDR1 is KGHSH and CDR2 is LQKENI.

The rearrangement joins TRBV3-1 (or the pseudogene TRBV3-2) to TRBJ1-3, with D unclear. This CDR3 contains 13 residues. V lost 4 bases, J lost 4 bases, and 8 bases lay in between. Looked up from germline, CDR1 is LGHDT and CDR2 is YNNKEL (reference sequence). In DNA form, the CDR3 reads TGTGCCAGCAGCCCCCGAGAAGGAAACACCATATATTTT. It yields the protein CASSPREGNTIYF.

CDR3 sequence reads: CASSPHETGKHF. DNA of the CDR3: TGTGCCAGCAGCCCACACGAGACAGGTAAGCATTTT. V usage is TRBV21-1 and J usage is TRBJ1-5; the table's TRBD1 call for D was not verified on the DNA. TRBV21-1 is marked as a pseudogene. The CDR3 spans 12 residues.

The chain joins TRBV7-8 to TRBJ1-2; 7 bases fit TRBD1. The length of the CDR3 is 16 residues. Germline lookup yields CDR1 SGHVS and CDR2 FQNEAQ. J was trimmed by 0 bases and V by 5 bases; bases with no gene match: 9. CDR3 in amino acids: CASSKYRDSANYGYTF. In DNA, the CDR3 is TGTGCCAGCAGCAAATACCGGGACAGCGCTAACTATGGCTACACCTTC.

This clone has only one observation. In nucleotides, the CDR3 is TGTGCCAGCAGCGTTGAAGGGGACACCGGGGAGCTGTTTTTT. This encodes CASSVEGDTGELFF. The chain has TRBV9 and TRBJ2-2, with D possibly matching TRBD1 (5 bases). Trimming left V 2 bases short and J 3 bases short, with 8 bases between. This CDR3 contains 14 residues. Germline values: CDR1 SGDLS, CDR2 YYNGEE.

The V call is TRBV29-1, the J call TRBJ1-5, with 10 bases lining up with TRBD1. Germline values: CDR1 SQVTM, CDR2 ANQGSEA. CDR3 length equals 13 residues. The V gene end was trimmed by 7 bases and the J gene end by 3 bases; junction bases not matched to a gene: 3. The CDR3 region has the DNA TGCAGCGCCGGGACAGGGGTCAATCAGCCCCAGCATTTT. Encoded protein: CSAGTGVNQPQHF.

The CDR3 loop is CASSSAGTGGEQYF. CDR3 in DNA: TGTGCCAGCAGCTCGGCCGGGACAGGGGGCGAGCAGTACTTC. The rearrangement links TRBV11-2 to TRBJ2-7; TRBD1 matches at 11 bases. V lost 4 bases, J lost 6 bases, and 5 bases stayed unmatched. Per germline, CDR1 SGHAT and CDR2 FQNNGV. This CDR3 region has 14 residues.

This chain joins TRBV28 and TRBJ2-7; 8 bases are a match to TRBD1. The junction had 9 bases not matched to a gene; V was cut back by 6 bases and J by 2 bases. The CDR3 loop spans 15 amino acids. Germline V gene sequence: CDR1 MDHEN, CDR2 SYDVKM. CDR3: CASSQSGTGAYEQYF. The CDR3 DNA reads TGTGCCAGCAGCCAGTCCGGGACAGGCGCCTACGAGCAGTACTTC.

The chain's CDR3 is CASSPREYSGYNEQFF. The CDR3 nucleotides read TGTGCCAGCAGTCCTAGGGAATATAGCGGCTACAATGAGCAGTTCTTC. The chain recombines TRBV25-1 with TRBJ2-1, with D maybe TRBD2 (6 bases). The CDR3 contains 16 residues. The germline V gene has CDR1 MGHDK and CDR2 SYGVNS. The ends were cut back, 5 bases at V and 3 bases at J, with 17 bases in the middle.

Here the CDR3 DNA reads TGTGCCAGCAGCCCCGTACCTTTAGGACTAGCGGGAGTGAGTGGCACAGATACGCAGTATTTT. As protein: CASSPVPLGLAGVSGTDTQYF. The V call is TRBV13, the J call TRBJ2-3; 13 bases fit TRBD2. Trimming at V came to 5 bases and at J to 1 base, leaving 18 bases not matched to a gene. Germline CDR1 reads PRHDT; CDR2 reads FYEKMQ (reference sequence). The CDR3 spans 21 residues.

The CDR3 here is CASSLRASGRVGTDTQYF. In DNA form, the CDR3 reads TGTGCCAGCAGCTTAAGGGCTAGCGGGAGAGTTGGCACAGATACGCAGTATTTT. V is TRBV7-6 and J is TRBJ2-3; 10 bases are a match to TRBD2. Germline V gene sequence: CDR1 SGHVS, CDR2 FNYEAQ. The J segment lost 1 base and the V segment lost 2 bases, leaving 9 bases of the junction unmatched. The CDR3 loop spans 18 amino acids.